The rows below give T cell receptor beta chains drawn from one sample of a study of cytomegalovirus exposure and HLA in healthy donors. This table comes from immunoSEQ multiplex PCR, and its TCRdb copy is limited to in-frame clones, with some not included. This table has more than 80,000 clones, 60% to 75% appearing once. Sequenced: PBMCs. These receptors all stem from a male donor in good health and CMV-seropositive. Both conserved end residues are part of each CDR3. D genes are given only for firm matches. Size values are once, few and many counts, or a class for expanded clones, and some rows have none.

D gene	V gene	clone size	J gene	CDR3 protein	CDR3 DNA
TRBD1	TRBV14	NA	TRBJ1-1	CASSRSDRGNTEAFF	TGTGCCAGCAGCCGTTCAGACAGGGGGAACACTGAAGCTTTCTTT
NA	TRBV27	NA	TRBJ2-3	CASSLSHGQPMGDTQYF	TGTGCCAGCAGTTTATCCCACGGACAGCCAATGGGAGATACGCAGTATTTT
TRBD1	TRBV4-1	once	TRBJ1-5	CASSQRQGYQPQHF	TGCGCCAGCAGCCAACGACAGGGGTATCAGCCCCAGCATTTT
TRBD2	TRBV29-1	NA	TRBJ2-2	CSVSSGTNTGELFF	TGCAGCGTTTCTAGCGGGACGAACACCGGGGAGCTGTTTTTT
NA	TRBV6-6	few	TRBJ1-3	CASSYQTGYSGNTIYF	TGTGCCAGCAGTTACCAAACAGGGTACTCTGGAAACACCATATATTTT
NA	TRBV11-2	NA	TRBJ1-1	CASTGLAGADTEAFF	TGTGCCAGCACCGGCCTCGCGGGGGCGGACACTGAAGCTTTCTTT
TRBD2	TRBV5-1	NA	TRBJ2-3	CASSSRTSGDTDTQYF	TGCGCCAGCAGTAGCAGGACTAGCGGGGACACAGATACGCAGTATTTT
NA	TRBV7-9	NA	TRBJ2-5	CASSPLLIGETQYF	TGTGCCAGCAGCCCTCTATTAATCGGGGAGACCCAGTACTTC
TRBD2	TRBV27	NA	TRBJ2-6	CASSLLAGISGANVLTF	TGTGCCAGCAGTTTATTAGCGGGTATATCTGGGGCCAACGTCCTGACTTTC
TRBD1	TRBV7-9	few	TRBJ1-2	CASSTGGTASYTF	TGTGCCAGCAGCACTGGAGGGACAGCCAGCTACACCTTC
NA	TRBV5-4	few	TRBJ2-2	CASSLVRGANTGELFF	TGTGCCAGCAGCTTGGTTAGGGGCGCGAACACCGGGGAGCTGTTTTTT
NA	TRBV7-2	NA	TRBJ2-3	CASSSTGGTQYF	TGTGCCAGCAGCTCGACCGGGGGTACGCAGTATTTT
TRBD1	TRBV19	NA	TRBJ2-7	CASSDRDRGSYEQYF	TGTGCCAGTAGTGACCGGGACAGGGGGTCCTACGAGCAGTACTTC
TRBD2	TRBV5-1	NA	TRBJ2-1	CASNQLAGGYNEQFF	TGCGCCAGCAACCAACTAGCGGGAGGGTACAATGAGCAGTTCTTC
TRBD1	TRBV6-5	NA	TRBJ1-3	CASSVDRGSGNTIYF	TGTGCCAGCAGCGTTGACAGGGGCTCTGGAAACACCATATATTTT
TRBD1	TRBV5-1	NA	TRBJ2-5	CASSLTGGRETQYF	TGCGCCAGCAGCTTGACAGGGGGCAGAGAGACCCAGTACTTC
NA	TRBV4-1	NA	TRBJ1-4	CASSQEGQGNEKLFF	TGCGCCAGCAGCCAAGAGGGGCAGGGGAATGAAAAACTGTTTTTT
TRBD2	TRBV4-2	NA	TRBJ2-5	CASSQDPPSGGYQETQYF	TGTGCCAGCAGCCAAGATCCCCCTAGCGGGGGTTACCAAGAGACCCAGTACTTC
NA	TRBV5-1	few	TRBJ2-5	CASRPVESQETQYF	TGCGCCAGCAGACCAGTGGAGTCCCAAGAGACCCAGTACTTC
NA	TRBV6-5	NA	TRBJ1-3	CASSPRLSGNTIYF	TGTGCCAGCAGTCCCAGGCTGTCTGGAAACACCATATATTTT
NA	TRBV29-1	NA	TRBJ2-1	CSVSGQGYNEQFF	TGCAGCGTTTCCGGCCAGGGCTACAATGAGCAGTTCTTC
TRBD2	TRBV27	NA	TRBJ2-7	CASSRGLAYEQYF	TGTGCCAGCAGCCGCGGACTAGCCTACGAGCAGTACTTC
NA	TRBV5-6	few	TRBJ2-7	CASSRILYEQYF	TGTGCCAGCAGCCGAATACTCTACGAGCAGTACTTC
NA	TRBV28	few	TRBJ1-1	CASGPQGPTEAFF	TGTGCCAGCGGACCGCAGGGTCCGACTGAAGCTTTCTTT
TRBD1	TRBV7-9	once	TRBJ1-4	CASSLEGQLPTNEKLFF	TGTGCCAGCAGCTTAGAGGGACAGCTGCCAACTAATGAAAAACTGTTTTTT
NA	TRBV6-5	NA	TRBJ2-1	CASSYRAGAWDEQFF	TGTGCCAGCAGTTACAGGGCGGGGGCCTGGGATGAGCAGTTCTTC
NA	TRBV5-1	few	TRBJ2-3	CASSLHRGSTDTQYF	TGCGCCAGCAGCTTGCATAGAGGGAGCACAGATACGCAGTATTTT
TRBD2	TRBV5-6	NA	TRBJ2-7	CASSLPLAGGSYEQYF	TGTGCCAGCAGCTTGCCGCTAGCGGGGGGCTCCTACGAGCAGTACTTC
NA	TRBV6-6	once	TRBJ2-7	CASSYADRYYEQYF	TGTGCCAGCAGTTATGCAGACAGATACTACGAGCAGTACTTC
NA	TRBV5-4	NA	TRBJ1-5	CASSPRYSPKQPQHF	TGTGCCAGCAGCCCCCGATATAGCCCCAAACAGCCCCAGCATTTT
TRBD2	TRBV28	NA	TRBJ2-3	CASSFFPRDYSGGASDTQYF	TGTGCCAGCAGTTTCTTTCCCAGGGACTATAGCGGGGGGGCCTCAGATACGCAGTATTTT
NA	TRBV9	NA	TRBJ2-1	CASSAGLSLYNEQFF	TGTGCCAGCAGCGCCGGACTAAGCCTCTACAATGAGCAGTTCTTC
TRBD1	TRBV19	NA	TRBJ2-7	CASSPLQGSYEQYF	TGTGCCAGTAGTCCTCTACAGGGGTCCTACGAGCAGTACTTC
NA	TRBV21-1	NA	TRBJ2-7	CASSKDLGQGGALSYEQYF	TGTGCCAGCAGCAAAGACCTCGGACAGGGGGGCGCATTATCCTACGAGCAGTACTTC
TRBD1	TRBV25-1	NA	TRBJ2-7	CASSAWLPGQGAYEQYF	TGTGCCAGCAGTGCATGGTTACCGGGACAGGGCGCCTACGAGCAGTACTTC
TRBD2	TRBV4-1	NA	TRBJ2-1	CASSPITSGSNNEQFF	TGCGCCAGCAGCCCAATAACTAGCGGGAGCAACAATGAGCAGTTCTTC
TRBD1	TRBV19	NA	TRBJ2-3	CASSTTRTGLGDTQYF	TGTGCCAGTAGTACCACCCGGACAGGGCTAGGAGATACGCAGTATTTT